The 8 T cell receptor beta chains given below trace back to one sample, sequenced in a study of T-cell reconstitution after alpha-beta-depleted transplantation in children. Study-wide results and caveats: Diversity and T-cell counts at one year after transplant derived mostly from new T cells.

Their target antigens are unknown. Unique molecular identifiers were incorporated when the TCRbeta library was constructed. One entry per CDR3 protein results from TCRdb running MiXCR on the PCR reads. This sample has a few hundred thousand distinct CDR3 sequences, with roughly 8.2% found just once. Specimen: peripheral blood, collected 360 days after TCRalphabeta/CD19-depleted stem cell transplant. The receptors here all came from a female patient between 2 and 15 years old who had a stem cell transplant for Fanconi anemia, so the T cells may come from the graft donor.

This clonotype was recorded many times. This CDR3 reads CASSLGAKRDGETQYF. CDR3 nucleotide sequence: TGTGCCAGCAGTTTAGGGGCGAAGAGGGATGGGGAGACCCAGTACTTC. V and J are TRBV28 and TRBJ2-5, with D perhaps TRBD1 or TRBD2 (5 bases each). Trimming pared 2 bases from V and 5 bases from J, leaving 18 bases between. CDR1 is MDHEN, CDR2 SYDVKM, per germline. The CDR3 is 16 amino acids. The full variable domain, its missing parts supplied by reference TRBV28 and TRBJ2-5, is DVKVTQSSRYLVKRTGEKVFLECVQDMDHENMFWYRQDPGLGLRLIYFSYDVKMKEKGDIPEGYSVSREKKERFSLILESASTNQTSMYLCASSLGAKRDGETQYFGPGTRLLVL.

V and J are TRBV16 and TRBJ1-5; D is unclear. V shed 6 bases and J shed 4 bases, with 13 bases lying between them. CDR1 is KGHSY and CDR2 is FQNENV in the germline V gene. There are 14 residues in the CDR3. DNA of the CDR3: TGTGCCAGCAGTACGGGAGTCCATAATCAGCCCCAGCATTTT. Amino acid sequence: CASSTGVHNQPQHF.

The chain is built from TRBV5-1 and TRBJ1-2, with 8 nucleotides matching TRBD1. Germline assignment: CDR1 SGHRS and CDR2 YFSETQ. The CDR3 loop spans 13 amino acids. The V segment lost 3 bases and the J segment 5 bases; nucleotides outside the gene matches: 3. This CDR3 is CASSSGGRYGYTF. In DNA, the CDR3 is TGCGCCAGCAGCTCAGGGGGCAGGTATGGCTACACCTTC. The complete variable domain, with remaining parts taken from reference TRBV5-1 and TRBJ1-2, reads KAGVTQTPRYLIKTRGQQVTLSCSPISGHRSVSWYQQTPGQGLQFLFEYFSETQRNKGNFPGRFSGRQFSNSRSEMNVSTLELGDSALYLCASSSGGRYGYTFGSGTRLTVV.

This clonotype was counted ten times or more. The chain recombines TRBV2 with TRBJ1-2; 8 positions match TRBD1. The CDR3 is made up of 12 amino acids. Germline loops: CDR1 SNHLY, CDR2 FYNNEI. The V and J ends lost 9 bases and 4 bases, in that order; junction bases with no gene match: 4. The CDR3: CASTGTGYGYTF. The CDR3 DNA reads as TGTGCCAGTACCGGGACAGGCTATGGCTACACCTTC.

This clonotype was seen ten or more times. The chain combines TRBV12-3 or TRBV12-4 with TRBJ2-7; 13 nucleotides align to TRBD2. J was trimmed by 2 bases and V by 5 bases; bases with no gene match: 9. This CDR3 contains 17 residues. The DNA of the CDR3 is TGTGCCAGCAGTCCCCGACTAGCGGGGGGACGTCCCTACGAGCAGTACTTC. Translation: CASSPRLAGGRPYEQYF.

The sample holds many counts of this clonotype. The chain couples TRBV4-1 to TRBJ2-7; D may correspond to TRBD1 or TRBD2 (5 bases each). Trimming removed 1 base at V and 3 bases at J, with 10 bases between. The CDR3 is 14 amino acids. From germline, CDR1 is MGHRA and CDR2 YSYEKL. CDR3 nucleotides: TGCGCCAGCAGCCAAGTTCGGGGCAGCTACGAGCAGTACTTC. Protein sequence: CASSQVRGSYEQYF.

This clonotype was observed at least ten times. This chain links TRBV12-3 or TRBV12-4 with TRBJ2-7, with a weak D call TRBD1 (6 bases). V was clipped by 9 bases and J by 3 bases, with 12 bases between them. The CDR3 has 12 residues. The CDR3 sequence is CASPGQYYEQYF. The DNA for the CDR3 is TGTGCCAGTCCCGGACAGTACTACGAGCAGTACTTC.

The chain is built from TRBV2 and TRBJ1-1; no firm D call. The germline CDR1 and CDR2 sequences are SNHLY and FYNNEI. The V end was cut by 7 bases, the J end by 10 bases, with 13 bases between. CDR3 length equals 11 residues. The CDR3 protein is CASKRDGGAFF. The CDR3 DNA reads TGTGCCAGCAAGCGTGACGGTGGAGCTTTCTTT.